The T cell receptor beta chain under discussion was sequenced for a study of cytomegalovirus exposure and HLA in healthy donors (dated by TCRdb to 2016 to 2017). Background for the entire study: According to a later analysis, one platform produced both the 120 validation repertoires and the 700 or so repertoires of the first cohort. The study aimed to test whether signatures of past pathogen exposure could be identified by cataloging public T cell receptors. In addition to the first cohort of 666 subjects, a separate validation cohort of 120 different subjects was used. The study combined high-throughput TCR immunosequencing, statistical association of individual TCRs with disease status, and machine learning to predict cytomegalovirus infection status. Study-level results and caveats: While some public TCRs were present in many individuals, most TCR sequences turned up only very rarely across donors. The classifier was reported to diagnose cytomegalovirus status with high specificity and sensitivity in both the original and validation cohorts. A total of 150 or so TCR beta chains were listed by the study as associated with cytomegalovirus. A few of the identified cytomegalovirus-associated TCR beta chains were confirmed in vitro to be specific for cytomegalovirus antigens. A later analysis found that TCRs clustered in the first cohort also tended to co-occur in the approximately 120 validation repertoires, with approximately 93% of cluster scores above 0. The authors suggested that the approach could potentially be extended to other disease states and immunological phenotypes. All 120 repertoires were used to score co-occurrence in the validation cohort in a later analysis, because that analysis had no HLA typing for the cohort.

Comment on this clone: The target of this receptor is not known. No much larger clonotype is one base removed from it; base qualities were not supplied.

CDR1 and CDR2 (GTSNPN, SVGIG) derive from the germline V gene (reference sequence). Inclusive of the bounding cysteine and phenylalanine, the CDR3 is 14 residues long. The only DNA kept is the CDR3, 42 bases in frame from the first base. V trim: 3 bases; J trim: 5 bases; unmatched bases: 5. Donors formed part of the validation cohort, which comprised 120 subjects and was distinct from the first cohort of 666 subjects. Libraries came from the immunoSEQ multiplex PCR assay. As for the original processing: To diagnose cytomegalovirus status from the catalog of TCR beta chain sequences, a statistical classification framework was built. TCRdb's version of the immuneACCESS table is confined to in-frame rearrangements and falls short of the full clone set. An unresolved V gene accounts for under half of the shortfall where checked; the remainder is of unknown origin. The V and J calls and clone size were taken over from that table, and D and trimming were inferred from the DNA. Across this sample there are around 200,000 clones, with approximately 78% seen only once. The ten largest account for less than 1.5% of the sample.

The sequenced sample consisted of PBMCs. This chain is built from TRBV30 and TRBJ2-3; 10 nucleotides in the junction match TRBD2. The origin of this receptor is a woman under 40 in good health and CMV-seronegative. The DNA sequence reads TGTGCCTGGAGCATAGCGGGAGGTTTAGATACGCAGTATTTT. The encoded protein is CAWSIAGGLDTQYF.